A selection of T cell receptor beta chains follows, all from one sample in a study of Graves' ophthalmopathy and Graves' hyperthyroidism. TCRdb passed the multiplex PCR reads through MiXCR, listing each CDR3 protein once. This sample has about 590,000 distinct CDR3 sequences, with under 45% found just once. The specimen was peripheral blood or thyroid tissue (not recorded which). The receptor source for this set is an adult man with Graves' hyperthyroidism. Each CDR3 is given with its conserved first and last residue. Fields, in order: V gene, J gene, clone size, D gene, CDR3 protein, CDR3 DNA. A D gene is named only where the DNA matches it firmly. Not every row has a clone size; where given, it reads once, few, many or a size class.

v_gene: TRBV20-1
j_gene: TRBJ2-5
abundance: .
d_gene: TRBD1
CDR3aa: CSATRDRATNLETQYF
CDR3nt: TGCAGTGCTACCCGGGACAGGGCGACTAACCTAGAGACCCAGTACTTC

v_gene: TRBV15
j_gene: TRBJ1-2
abundance: .
d_gene: .
CDR3aa: CATSSRTSGGYTF
CDR3nt: TGTGCCACCAGCAGTAGGACCTCGGGAGGCTACACCTTC

v_gene: TRBV10-3
j_gene: TRBJ2-7
abundance: .
d_gene: .
CDR3aa: CASSYNLGYQGGKSYEQYF
CDR3nt: TGTGCCAGCAGTTACAACCTCGGGTACCAGGGGGGGAAATCCTACGAGCAGTACTTC

v_gene: TRBV6-2/TRBV6-3
j_gene: TRBJ2-7
abundance: .
d_gene: .
CDR3aa: CASSSAGSSGIYEQYF
CDR3nt: TGTGCCAGCAGTTCTGCAGGGAGTAGTGGAATATACGAGCAGTACTTC

v_gene: TRBV10-1
j_gene: TRBJ1-2
abundance: .
d_gene: .
CDR3aa: CASSEEGYSYGYTF
CDR3nt: TGCGCCAGCAGTGAGGAAGGCTACTCCTATGGCTACACCTTC

v_gene: TRBV7-2
j_gene: TRBJ2-1
abundance: many
d_gene: .
CDR3aa: CASSLGLAGNEQFF
CDR3nt: TGTGCCAGCAGCTTAGGGCTAGCCGGCAATGAGCAGTTCTTC

v_gene: TRBV7-9
j_gene: TRBJ2-1
abundance: .
d_gene: .
CDR3aa: CASSQASSTGTWDNEQFF
CDR3nt: TGTGCCAGCAGCCAAGCCTCGTCCACAGGGACCTGGGACAATGAGCAGTTCTTC

v_gene: TRBV19
j_gene: TRBJ2-2
abundance: many
d_gene: TRBD1
CDR3aa: CASSSLDRAGAGELFF
CDR3nt: TGTGCCAGTAGTTCACTGGACAGGGCTGGGGCCGGGGAGCTGTTTTTT

v_gene: TRBV12-3/TRBV12-4
j_gene: TRBJ2-7
abundance: .
d_gene: .
CDR3aa: CASSFWGRGPSYEQYF
CDR3nt: TGTGCCAGCAGTTTTTGGGGGAGAGGCCCGAGCTACGAGCAGTACTTC

v_gene: TRBV29-1
j_gene: TRBJ1-4
abundance: .
d_gene: TRBD1
CDR3aa: CSVEGGTGVEKLFF
CDR3nt: TGCAGCGTTGAAGGGGGGACAGGGGTAGAAAAACTGTTTTTT

v_gene: TRBV9
j_gene: TRBJ1-1
abundance: .
d_gene: TRBD1
CDR3aa: CASSGGQQPNTEAFF
CDR3nt: TGTGCCAGCAGTGGGGGACAGCAACCGAACACTGAAGCTTTCTTT

v_gene: TRBV6-1
j_gene: TRBJ1-1
abundance: many
d_gene: .
CDR3aa: CASEGRRDTEAFF
CDR3nt: TGTGCCAGCGAGGGCAGGAGGGACACTGAAGCTTTCTTT

v_gene: TRBV29-1
j_gene: TRBJ1-2
abundance: many
d_gene: .
CDR3aa: CSVELREHGYTF
CDR3nt: TGCAGCGTTGAATTGCGAGAGCATGGCTACACCTTC

v_gene: TRBV20-1
j_gene: TRBJ2-7
abundance: many
d_gene: TRBD2
CDR3aa: CSAFRTSGTGSYEQYF
CDR3nt: TGCAGTGCTTTCCGGACTAGCGGGACGGGCTCCTACGAGCAGTACTTC

v_gene: TRBV7-9
j_gene: TRBJ1-5
abundance: many
d_gene: .
CDR3aa: CASSQTGIGNQPQHF
CDR3nt: TGTGCCAGCAGCCAGACCGGGATTGGCAATCAGCCCCAGCATTTT

v_gene: TRBV10-3
j_gene: TRBJ2-2
abundance: .
d_gene: TRBD2
CDR3aa: CASSYSSSGSDTGELFF
CDR3nt: TGTGCCAGCAGTTACTCGTCTAGCGGGAGTGACACCGGGGAGCTGTTTTTT

v_gene: TRBV12-3/TRBV12-4
j_gene: TRBJ2-2
abundance: many
d_gene: .
CDR3aa: CASRPQGGDTGELFF
CDR3nt: TGTGCCAGCAGACCGCAGGGCGGGGACACCGGGGAGCTGTTTTTT

v_gene: TRBV20-1
j_gene: TRBJ1-3
abundance: .
d_gene: .
CDR3aa: CSARDMAAGSNTIYF
CDR3nt: TGCAGTGCTAGAGATATGGCGGCTGGTAGTAACACCATATATTTT